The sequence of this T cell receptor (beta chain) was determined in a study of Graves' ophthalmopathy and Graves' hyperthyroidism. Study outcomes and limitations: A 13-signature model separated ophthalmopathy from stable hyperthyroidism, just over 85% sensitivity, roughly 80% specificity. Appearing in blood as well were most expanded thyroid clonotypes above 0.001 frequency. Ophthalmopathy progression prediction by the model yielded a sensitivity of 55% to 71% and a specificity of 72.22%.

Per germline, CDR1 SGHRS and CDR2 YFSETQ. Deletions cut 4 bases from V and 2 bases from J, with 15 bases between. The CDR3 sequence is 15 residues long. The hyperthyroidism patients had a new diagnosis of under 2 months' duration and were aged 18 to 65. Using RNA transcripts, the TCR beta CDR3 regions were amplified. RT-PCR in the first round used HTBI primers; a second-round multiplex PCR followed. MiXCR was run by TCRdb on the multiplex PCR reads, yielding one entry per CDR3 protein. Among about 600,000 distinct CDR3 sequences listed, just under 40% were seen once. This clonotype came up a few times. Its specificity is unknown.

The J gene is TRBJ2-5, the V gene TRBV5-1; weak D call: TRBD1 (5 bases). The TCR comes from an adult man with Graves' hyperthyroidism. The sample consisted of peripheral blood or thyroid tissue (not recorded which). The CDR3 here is CASSPRPTAQETQYF. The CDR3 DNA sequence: TGCGCCAGCAGCCCTAGGCCGACAGCTCAAGAGACCCAGTACTTC.